This passage covers 23 T cell receptor beta chains from one sample sequenced in a study of identical twins. TCRdb analysed the 5' RACE reads with MiXCR anew, one entry per CDR3 protein. Among about 920,000 distinct CDR3 sequences listed, approximately 13% were seen once. The same data also went into a second study, on yellow fever vaccine responses in identical twins.

Material: PBMCs. These receptors came from a woman aged 18-29 years in good health.

The J gene is TRBJ2-1, the V gene TRBV28; D ambiguous. Trimming removed 3 bases at V and 4 bases at J, with 16 bases between. Germline V gene sequence: CDR1 MDHEN, CDR2 SYDVKM. The CDR3 spans 16 residues. In DNA, the CDR3 is TGTGCCAGCAGTTTTATGGGCGGTCTAGGGTACAATGAGCAGTTCTTC. Translated: CASSFMGGLGYNEQFF.

This clonotype was observed a few times. J is TRBJ1-1 and V is TRBV2; D gene uncertain. The V and J ends lost 6 bases and 0 bases respectively, with 11 bases between them. Germline CDR1 SNHLY, CDR2 FYNNEI. CDR3 length: 14 amino acids. The CDR3: CASRRRLLNTEAFF. CDR3 nucleotide sequence: TGTGCCAGCAGGCGCAGACTCCTGAACACTGAAGCTTTCTTT.

The chain has TRBV28 and TRBJ2-1; D unclear. Germline CDR1 is MDHEN and CDR2 is SYDVKM. The CDR3 extends over 18 amino acids. Trimming took off 1 base at V and 0 bases at J, with 16 bases between the two ends. CDR3 DNA: TGTGCCAGCAGTTTATATGTTGGTTCATTAAGCTCCTACAATGAGCAGTTCTTC. It translates to CASSLYVGSLSSYNEQFF.

V gene TRBV5-4 combines with J gene TRBJ2-3; D is unclear. Trimming left V 4 bases short and J 6 bases short, with 18 bases between. This CDR3 is 15 amino acids long. Germline-derived CDR1 and CDR2 are SGHNT and YYREEE (reference sequence). CDR3 bases: TGTGCCAGCAGCCTCTTTCGTCCCCTCAGCGATACGCAGTATTTT. It codes for CASSLFRPLSDTQYF.

This clonotype was detected a few times. CDR3 amino acids: CASSHYGGQGYEQYF. As DNA, the CDR3 is TGTGCCAGCAGCCACTATGGGGGACAGGGTTACGAGCAGTACTTC. The rearrangement joins TRBV3-1 to TRBJ2-7, with 9 bases fitting TRBD1. In germline, CDR1 is LGHDT, CDR2 YNNKEL (reference sequence). J was trimmed by 4 bases and V by 3 bases; bases with no gene match: 7. The CDR3 runs 15 residues.

There are many counts of this clonotype. This chain uses TRBV28 with TRBJ1-2; D ambiguous. This CDR3 has 17 amino acids. V dropped 10 bases and J dropped 5 bases, with 29 bases sitting between them. Germline CDR1 is MDHEN and CDR2 is SYDVKM. In nucleotides, the CDR3 is TGTGCCACCGATGGTACCATGAACCAGACGTCAGGATATGGCTACACCTTC. Amino acid sequence: CATDGTMNQTSGYGYTF.

Many counts were recorded for this clonotype. The chain links TRBV12-3 or TRBV12-4 to TRBJ1-2; perhaps TRBD1 as D (5 bases). This CDR3 spans 15 amino acids. V shed 1 base and J shed 2 bases, with 11 bases lying between them. Written as DNA, the CDR3 is TGTGCCAGCAGTTTAGTCCAGGGAGCCAACTATGGCTACACCTTC. Translated, it gives CASSLVQGANYGYTF.

This clonotype has a count of ten or more. A read error may produce the germline difference seen at one junction end. The chain combines TRBV3-1 with TRBJ2-4, with a weak D call TRBD1 (5 bases). This CDR3 is 12 amino acids long. The germline gives CDR1 LGHDT, CDR2 YNNKEL (reference sequence). The CDR3 here is CASSQGRWVRTF. The DNA for the CDR3 is TGTGCCAGCAGCCAAGGCCGTTGGGTTAGGACATTC.

The V and J genes are TRBV20-1 and TRBJ2-7, with D unresolved. The CDR3 has 12 amino acids. The V and J ends lost 6 bases and 0 bases respectively, with 9 bases between them. CDR1 and CDR2 (germline): DFQATT, SNEGSKA (reference sequence). The CDR3 DNA is TGCAGTGCGGCAGACGGCTCCTACGAGCAGTACTTC. Protein: CSAADGSYEQYF.

The V gene is TRBV7-9, the J gene TRBJ2-5, with 9 bases matching TRBD2. J lost 4 bases, V lost 5 bases, and 11 bases had no gene match. Germline V gene sequence: CDR1 SEHNR, CDR2 FQNEAQ (reference sequence). The CDR3 is made up of 16 amino acids. CDR3 bases: TGTGCCAGCAGCGGCCGACTAGCGGTGGTTGGAGAGACCCAGTACTTC. Translating gives CASSGRLAVVGETQYF.

There are a few counts of this clonotype. This chain uses TRBV25-1 with TRBJ2-1; no definite D call. Deletions cut 0 bases from V and 2 bases from J, with 8 bases between. Germline V CDR1 and CDR2: MGHDK, SYGVNS. The CDR3 runs 15 residues. The CDR3 protein is CASSEYNGPYNEQFF. The CDR3 DNA reads TGTGCCAGCAGTGAATACAACGGCCCCTACAATGAGCAGTTCTTC.

There are many counts of this clonotype. The V gene is TRBV29-1, the J gene TRBJ2-2; 9 bases map to TRBD2. The CDR3 length is 17 residues. Germline V lookup: CDR1 SQVTM, CDR2 ANQGSEA. Trimming removed 1 base from V and 0 bases from J; junction bases left unmatched: 6. This CDR3 is CSVEVASGDPNTGELFF. The CDR3 DNA sequence: TGCAGCGTTGAAGTGGCTAGCGGGGATCCGAACACCGGGGAGCTGTTTTTT.

This clonotype has ten or more counts. The chain has TRBV15 and TRBJ2-2; no clear D. CDR3 length: 13 residues. Looked up from germline, CDR1 is LNHNV and CDR2 is YYDKDF (reference sequence). Trimming took off 0 bases at V and 3 bases at J, with 2 bases between the two ends. In DNA form, the CDR3 reads TGTGCCACCAGCAGAGAACACACCGGGGAGCTGTTTTTT. Amino acids: CATSREHTGELFF.

This clonotype was observed a handful of times. This chain uses TRBV7-9 with TRBJ1-2, with unresolved D. The CDR3 contains 15 residues. Looked up from germline, CDR1 is SEHNR and CDR2 is FQNEAQ (reference sequence). V shed 1 base and J shed 4 bases, with 13 bases lying between them. The CDR3 sequence is CASSLVAGLGYGYTF. The CDR3 region has the DNA TGTGCCAGCAGCTTAGTAGCGGGCCTGGGCTATGGCTACACCTTC.

The chain combines TRBV12-3 or TRBV12-4 with TRBJ2-1; D is unclear. V lost 6 bases to trimming and J lost 5 bases, with 17 bases between them. CDR3 length: 15 amino acids. CDR3 region: CASSTGEYAHNEQFF. In DNA form, the CDR3 reads TGTGCCAGCAGCACTGGAGAATATGCCCACAATGAGCAGTTCTTC.

The rearrangement links TRBV10-3 to TRBJ2-7, with D perhaps matching TRBD2 (6 bases). Germline CDR1 reads ENHRY; CDR2 reads SYGVKD. The CDR3 length is 12 residues. Trimming stripped 10 bases from V and 7 bases from J, with 17 bases between. The CDR3 region is CATSGVIGEQYV. CDR3 bases: TGTGCCACTTCGGGGGTAATCGGGGAGCAGTACGTC.

This clonotype appeared a few times. A junction end diverges from the germline sequence, so it may reflect a read error. CDR3 amino acids: CSVQGTSDEQYF. The CDR3 DNA sequence: TGCAGCGTTCAGGGGACCTCCGACGAGCAGTACTTC. The V gene is TRBV29-1, the J gene TRBJ2-7; a possible D gene is TRBD1 (6 bases). CDR3 length: 12 residues. CDR1 and CDR2 (germline): SQVTM, ANQGSEA.

This sequence joins TRBV15 and TRBJ2-5; 7 nucleotides line up with TRBD1. The CDR3 is 16 amino acids. V shed 0 bases, J shed 2 bases, and the junction held 6 bases outside the gene matches. CDR1 and CDR2 from the germline V gene are LNHNV and YYDKDF (reference sequence). CDR3 residues: CATSRDLGRGQETQYF. CDR3 nucleotide sequence: TGTGCCACCAGCAGAGATTTGGGCAGGGGGCAAGAGACCCAGTACTTC.

The rearrangement joins TRBV5-1 to TRBJ2-5; 9 bases align to TRBD1. The ends lost 1 base at V and 5 bases at J; junction bases unmatched: 9. CDR3 length: 16 residues. From germline, CDR1 is SGHRS and CDR2 YFSETQ. The CDR3: CASSLTNTGGAETQYF. In DNA, the CDR3 is TGCGCCAGCAGCTTGACCAATACAGGGGGCGCCGAGACCCAGTACTTC.

This sequence joins TRBV20-1 and TRBJ2-3; the D call may be TRBD1 or TRBD2 (5 bases each). Germline V gene sequence: CDR1 DFQATT, CDR2 SNEGSKA (reference sequence). The V gene lost 7 bases and the J gene lost 2 bases, with 7 bases spanning the gap. This CDR3 region has 11 residues. The DNA of the CDR3 is TGCAGTGGGGGGATCACAGATACGCAGTATTTT. This encodes CSGGITDTQYF.

The chain couples TRBV27 to TRBJ2-2, with D perhaps matching TRBD2 (6 bases). Germline assignment: CDR1 MNHEY and CDR2 SMNVEV (reference sequence). V was cut by 2 bases and J by 0 bases, with 16 bases left in between. The length of the CDR3 is 18 residues. The CDR3 DNA reads TGTGCCAGCAGTTTAGTAGGAGGGGCCCCCACGAACACCGGGGAGCTGTTTTTT. It encodes CASSLVGGAPTNTGELFF.

This clonotype was seen only a few times. The chain employs TRBV28 and TRBJ2-2; TRBD2 might be the D (7 bases). Trimming removed 3 bases from V and 4 bases from J, with 15 bases in between. Germline V gene sequence: CDR1 MDHEN, CDR2 SYDVKM. CDR3 length: 16 residues. The CDR3 here is CASSFSLGGRTGELFF. Written as DNA, the CDR3 is TGTGCCAGCAGTTTCTCTCTGGGGGGGCGCACCGGGGAGCTGTTTTTT.

V gene TRBV5-1 combines with J gene TRBJ2-2; D is undetermined. Germline CDR1 and CDR2: SGHRS and YFSETQ. The CDR3 is made up of 12 amino acids. V lost 0 bases, J lost 8 bases, and 5 bases lay in between. CDR3 nucleotide sequence: TGCGCCAGCAGCTTGGCCTTAGGGGAGCTGTTTTTT. It specifies CASSLALGELFF.